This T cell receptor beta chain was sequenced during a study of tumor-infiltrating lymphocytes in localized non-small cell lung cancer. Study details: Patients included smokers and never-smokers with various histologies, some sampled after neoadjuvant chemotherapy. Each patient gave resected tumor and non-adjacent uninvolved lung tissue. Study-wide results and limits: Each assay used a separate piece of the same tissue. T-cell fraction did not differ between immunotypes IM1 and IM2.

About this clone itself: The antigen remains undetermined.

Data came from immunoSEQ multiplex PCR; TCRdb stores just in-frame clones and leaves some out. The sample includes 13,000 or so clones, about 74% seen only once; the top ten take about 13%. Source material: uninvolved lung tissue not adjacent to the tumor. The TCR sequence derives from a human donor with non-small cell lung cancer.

The CDR3 DNA reads TGTGCCAGCAGCCTAACAGGGGCGGCTACTCACAATGAGCAGTTCTTC. This encodes CASSLTGAATHNEQFF. This sequence joins TRBV5-6 and TRBJ2-1; 7 bases agree with TRBD1. This CDR3 is 16 amino acids long. Germline values: CDR1 SGHDT, CDR2 YYEEEE. After removal of 4 bases from V and 5 bases from J, the junction contained 12 bases not matched to a gene.